These 25 T cell receptor beta chains came from one sample sequenced in a study of blood T cell repertoires in COVID-19. The repertoire was sequenced with immunoSEQ multiplex PCR; TCRdb's copy has only in-frame clones and lacks some. The repertoire holds roughly 250,000 clones, with more than 85% as singletons. The sample consisted of peripheral blood. Receptors originate from a person aged 18 to 35 with COVID-19, enrolled during active disease.

This clone was observed a few times. CDR3 residues: CASSFQQGANEKLFF. Here the CDR3 DNA reads TGTGCCAGCAGCTTCCAACAGGGTGCTAATGAAAAACTGTTTTTT. The V call is TRBV7-9, the J call TRBJ1-4; D possibly corresponds to TRBD1 (6 bases). Germline CDR1 reads SEHNR; CDR2 reads FQNEAQ (reference sequence). Trimming took 3 bases from V and 3 from J, leaving 11 bases between them. The CDR3 loop spans 15 amino acids.

This chain uses TRBV7-6 with TRBJ2-1; no firm D call. The germline V gene has CDR1 SGHVS and CDR2 FNYEAQ. The CDR3 runs 13 residues. Trimming removed 2 bases from V and 7 bases from J, with 9 bases in between. CDR3 sequence reads: CASSLLLANEQFF. CDR3 DNA sequence: TGTGCCAGCAGCTTATTGCTTGCGAATGAGCAGTTCTTC.

This clone was observed a handful of times. The V call is TRBV4-1, the J call TRBJ2-1, with 10 bases that match TRBD2. The length of the CDR3 is 16 residues. Germline CDR1 reads MGHRA; CDR2 reads YSYEKL. V lost 3 bases and J lost 4; bases outside the gene matches: 6. In DNA, the CDR3 is TGCGCCAGCAGCCAGACCGGGACTAGCGCGTACAATGAGCAGTTCTTC. This codes for CASSQTGTSAYNEQFF.

This chain joins TRBV5-5 and TRBJ1-5, with D perhaps TRBD1 (5 bases). V shed 2 bases and J shed 4 bases, with 16 bases lying between them. The CDR3 has 16 residues. Germline V CDR1 and CDR2: SGHKS, YYEKEE (reference sequence). In nucleotides, the CDR3 is TGTGCCAGCAGCTTCACGGGCTGGCAGGGAAATCAGCCCCAGCATTTT. Translating gives CASSFTGWQGNQPQHF.

The chain joins TRBV28 to TRBJ1-1, with 10 bases identical to TRBD1. This CDR3 spans 14 amino acids. Germline V gene sequence: CDR1 MDHEN, CDR2 SYDVKM. V was clipped by 8 bases and J by 5 bases; unmatched bases: 8. The CDR3 bases are TGTGCCAGCCTTGCCCGGGACAGGGGAACTGAAGCTTTCTTT. Residues: CASLARDRGTEAFF.

The genes are TRBV5-1 and TRBJ2-7; TRBD1 agrees at 9 bases. V gave up 4 bases and J gave up 3 bases; unmatched junction bases: 8. There are 15 residues in the CDR3. CDR1 is SGHRS and CDR2 is YFSETQ in the germline V gene. The CDR3, as DNA: TGCGCCAGCAGCCTGGACAGGGGTCGAGGCTACGAGCAGTACTTC. This encodes CASSLDRGRGYEQYF.

The genes are TRBV28 and TRBJ2-1; D unclear. Germline CDR1 and CDR2: MDHEN and SYDVKM. V was shortened by 3 bases and J by 0 bases, with 3 bases between the two germline ends. The CDR3 has 13 amino acids. The CDR3 bases are TGTGCCAGCAGTTTCAGCTCCTACAATGAGCAGTTCTTC. It codes for CASSFSSYNEQFF.

This chain links TRBV5-1 with TRBJ2-5; possible D gene TRBD1, 5 bases. The germline V gene has CDR1 SGHRS and CDR2 YFSETQ. This CDR3 spans 13 amino acids. V lost 5 bases and J 2 bases, leaving 10 bases between the germline ends. The chain's CDR3 is CASSPDSQETQYF. The CDR3 DNA follows: TGCGCCAGCAGTCCCGACAGTCAAGAGACCCAGTACTTC.

The chain employs TRBV3-1 (or the pseudogene TRBV3-2) and TRBJ2-2; D remains unclear. V lost 3 bases and J 6 bases, leaving 17 bases between the germline ends. The CDR3 loop spans 16 amino acids. Germline V lookup: CDR1 LGHDT, CDR2 YNNKEL (reference sequence). In DNA form, the CDR3 reads TGTGCCAGCAGCCATCTTCAATTCTTACCGGCCGGGGAGCTGTTTTTT. Amino acids: CASSHLQFLPAGELFF.

This sequence joins TRBV5-8 and TRBJ2-7, with 7 bases aligning to TRBD1. Per the germline V gene, CDR1 is SGHTS and CDR2 is YDEGEE. Unmatched junction bases numbered 4, after V lost 0 bases and J lost 4 bases. CDR3 size: 14 residues. The CDR3 reads CASSLDGTAYEQYF. The DNA for the CDR3 is TGTGCCAGCAGCTTGGACGGGACAGCGTACGAGCAGTACTTC.

The J gene is TRBJ2-5, the V gene TRBV15; weak D call: TRBD2 (6 bases). CDR1 and CDR2 (germline): LNHNV, YYDKDF (reference sequence). The V end lost 2 bases, the J end lost 4 bases, and 11 bases lay between the germline ends. The CDR3 spans 14 residues. CDR3 DNA: TGTGCCACCAGCAGAAGTGGGGGAGGAGAGACCCAGTACTTC. It encodes CATSRSGGGETQYF.

V gene TRBV5-5 combines with J gene TRBJ2-3; D unresolved. Germline loops: CDR1 SGHKS, CDR2 YYEKEE (reference sequence). The CDR3 length is 14 residues. Trimming pared 2 bases from V and 3 bases from J, leaving 10 bases between. CDR3 loop: CASSLELLTDTQYF. DNA for the CDR3: TGTGCCAGCAGCTTAGAACTCCTAACAGATACGCAGTATTTT.

The chain combines TRBV13 with TRBJ2-1; TRBD2 matches 9 bases. CDR3 size: 19 residues. Germline trimming cut 8 bases from V and 6 bases from J; bases unmatched to any gene: 23. Germline V CDR1 and CDR2: PRHDT, FYEKMQ (reference sequence). The CDR3 nucleotides read TGTGCCAGCTCAACGGGGTTAATGCTCGGGACTAGCCGGTTCAATGAGCAGTTCTTC. The encoded protein is CASSTGLMLGTSRFNEQFF.

The J gene is TRBJ2-7, the V gene TRBV27, with TRBD2 identical over 8 bases. Per the germline V gene, CDR1 is MNHEY and CDR2 is SMNVEV (reference sequence). With V trimmed by 4 bases and J by 5 bases, 4 bases remained unmatched. This CDR3 has 13 residues. Here the CDR3 reads CASSSRGGHEQYF. The CDR3, as DNA: TGTGCCAGCAGTTCTCGGGGGGGCCACGAGCAGTACTTC.

CDR3: CASSITGNTIYF. The CDR3 nucleotides read TGTGCCAGCAGCATAACTGGAAACACCATATATTTT. The V and J genes are TRBV5-6 and TRBJ1-3; D gene uncertain. Germline V gene sequence: CDR1 SGHDT, CDR2 YYEEEE. The CDR3 is made up of 12 amino acids. With 4 bases removed from V and 2 bases from J, the gap between germline ends came to 4 bases.

This sequence joins TRBV5-1 and TRBJ2-1; TRBD1 agrees at 8 bases. Germline CDR1 and CDR2: SGHRS and YFSETQ. The CDR3 covers 14 residues. Unmatched junction bases numbered 1, after V lost 3 bases and J lost 2 bases. The CDR3 DNA follows: TGCGCCAGCAGCTCGGGACAGGCCTACAATGAGCAGTTCTTC. Its protein product is CASSSGQAYNEQFF.

The rearrangement links TRBV19 to TRBJ1-1; 9 nucleotides agree with TRBD1. Trimming removed 5 bases from V and 6 bases from J; junction bases left unmatched: 13. Germline values: CDR1 LNHDA, CDR2 SQIVND (reference sequence). There are 16 residues in the CDR3. The CDR3 reads CASSAILQGAGAEAFF. The CDR3 region has the DNA TGTGCCAGTAGTGCAATCCTACAGGGGGCTGGAGCTGAAGCTTTCTTT.

V usage is TRBV5-1 and J usage is TRBJ2-6; D possibly corresponds to TRBD1 (6 bases). V was cut by 8 bases and J by 1 base, with 10 bases left in between. This CDR3 spans 14 amino acids. Per germline, CDR1 SGHRS and CDR2 YFSETQ. The CDR3 nucleotides read TGCGCCAGTACAGGGTCATCTGGGGCCAACGTCCTGACTTTC. Its translation is CASTGSSGANVLTF.

The chain uses TRBV5-6 and TRBJ1-4, with 9 bases lining up with TRBD1. Germline V gives CDR1 SGHDT, CDR2 YYEEEE. Trimming cost V 1 base and J 8 bases; bases outside gene matches: 6. This CDR3 comprises 15 residues. The CDR3 loop reads CASSLPGQGVEKLFF. The CDR3 DNA is TGTGCCAGCAGCTTGCCGGGACAGGGTGTGGAAAAACTGTTTTTT.

The chain employs TRBV11-3 and TRBJ2-7; weak D call: TRBD1 (6 bases). This CDR3 region has 15 residues. Between the trimmed V and J ends, which lost 2 bases and 0 bases, there was a span of 11 bases. Germline loops: CDR1 SGHNT, CDR2 YENEEA. As DNA, the CDR3 is TGTGCCAGCAGCTTACGGGCAGGGGACTCCTACGAGCAGTACTTC. It encodes CASSLRAGDSYEQYF. Combining the CDR3 with reference TRBV11-3 and TRBJ2-7 gives the whole variable domain EAGVVQSPRYKIIEKKQPVAFWCNPISGHNTLYWYLQNLGQGPELLIRYENEEAVDDSQLPKDRFSAERLKGVDSTLKIQPAELGDSAVYLCASSLRAGDSYEQYFGPGTRLTVT.

The chain recombines TRBV19 with TRBJ2-5; TRBD2 matches at 8 bases. CDR1 LNHDA and CDR2 SQIVND come from the germline V gene (reference sequence). V was pared by 5 bases and J by 4 bases, with 12 bases of the junction left unmatched. There are 16 residues in the CDR3. CDR3 loop: CASSPTAGEFGETQYF. In nucleotides, the CDR3 is TGTGCCAGTAGTCCCACAGCGGGAGAATTCGGAGAGACCCAGTACTTC.

CDR3 nucleotide sequence: TGCGCCAGCAGCCAATGGACAGGGGGAGACTATGGCTACACCTTC. As protein: CASSQWTGGDYGYTF. This sequence joins TRBV4-1 and TRBJ1-2; 10 bases line up with TRBD1. Unmatched junction bases numbered 3, after V lost 2 bases and J lost 3 bases. CDR3 length equals 15 residues. CDR1 and CDR2 from the germline V gene are MGHRA and YSYEKL.

This clone was picked up one time. The rearrangement uses TRBV28 and TRBJ2-2; D possibly corresponds to TRBD2 (5 bases). V was pared by 11 bases and J by 7 bases, with 17 bases between. Germline CDR1 reads MDHEN; CDR2 reads SYDVKM. This CDR3 is 13 amino acids long. The CDR3, as DNA: TGTGCCGGGAGTCTAGGGAGTCACGGGGAGCTGTTTTTT. Translation: CAGSLGSHGELFF.

This clone has just one count. This chain connects TRBV27 to TRBJ2-2, with 10 positions matching TRBD2. The CDR3 extends over 14 amino acids. Trimming removed 8 bases from V and 6 bases from J; junction bases left unmatched: 6. CDR1 is MNHEY, CDR2 SMNVEV, per germline (reference sequence). CDR3: CASSSGSSPGELFF. In DNA, the CDR3 is TGTGCCAGCTCTAGCGGGAGTTCACCCGGGGAGCTGTTTTTT.

The chain couples TRBV2 to TRBJ2-3; TRBD2 agrees at 11 bases. Trimming at V came to 2 bases and at J to 3 bases, leaving 4 bases not matched to a gene. Germline V gene sequence: CDR1 SNHLY, CDR2 FYNNEI. The CDR3 is 16 amino acids. Here the CDR3 reads CASSELAGGLTDTQYF. In nucleotides, the CDR3 is TGTGCCAGCAGTGAACTAGCGGGAGGACTAACAGATACGCAGTATTTT.